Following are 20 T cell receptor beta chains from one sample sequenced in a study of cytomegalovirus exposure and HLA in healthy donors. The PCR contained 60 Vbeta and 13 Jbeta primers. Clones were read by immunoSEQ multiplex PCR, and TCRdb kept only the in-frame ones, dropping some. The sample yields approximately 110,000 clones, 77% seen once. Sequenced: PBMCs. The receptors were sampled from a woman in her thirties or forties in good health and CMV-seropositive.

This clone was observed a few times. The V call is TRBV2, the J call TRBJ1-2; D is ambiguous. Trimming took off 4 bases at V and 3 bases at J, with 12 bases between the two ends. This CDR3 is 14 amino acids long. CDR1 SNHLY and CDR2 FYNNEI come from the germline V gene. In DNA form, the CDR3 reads TGTGCCAGCAGTGGTTTGAGGAGTGACTATGGCTACACCTTC. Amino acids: CASSGLRSDYGYTF.

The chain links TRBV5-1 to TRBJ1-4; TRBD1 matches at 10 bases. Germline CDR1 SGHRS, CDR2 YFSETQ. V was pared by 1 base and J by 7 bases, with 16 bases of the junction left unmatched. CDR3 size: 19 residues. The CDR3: CASSLTGRGTGENSEKLFF. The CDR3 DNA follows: TGCGCCAGCAGCTTGACGGGTCGGGGGACAGGGGAAAACAGTGAAAAACTGTTTTTT.

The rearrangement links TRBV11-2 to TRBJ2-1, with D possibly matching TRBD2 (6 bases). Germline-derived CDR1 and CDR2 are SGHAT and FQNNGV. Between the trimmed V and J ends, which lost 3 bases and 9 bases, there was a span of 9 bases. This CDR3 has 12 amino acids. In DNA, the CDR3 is TGTGCCAGCAGCTTCGGGACTCCTGAGCAGTTCTTC. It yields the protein CASSFGTPEQFF.

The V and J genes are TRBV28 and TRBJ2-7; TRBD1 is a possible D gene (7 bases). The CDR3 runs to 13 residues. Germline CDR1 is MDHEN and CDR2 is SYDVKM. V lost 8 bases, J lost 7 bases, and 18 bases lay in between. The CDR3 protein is CASRGTDPKEQYF. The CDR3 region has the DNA TGTGCCAGCCGGGGGACAGATCCTAAAGAGCAGTACTTC. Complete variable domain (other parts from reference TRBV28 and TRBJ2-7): DVKVTQSSRYLVKRTGEKVFLECVQDMDHENMFWYRQDPGLGLRLIYFSYDVKMKEKGDIPEGYSVSREKKERFSLILESASTNQTSMYLCASRGTDPKEQYFGPGTRLTVT.

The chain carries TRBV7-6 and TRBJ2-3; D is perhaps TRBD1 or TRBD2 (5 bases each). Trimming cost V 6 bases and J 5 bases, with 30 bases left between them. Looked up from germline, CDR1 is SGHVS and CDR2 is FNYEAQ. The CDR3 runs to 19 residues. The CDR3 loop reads CASSLQARGRPPSLDTQYF. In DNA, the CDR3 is TGTGCCAGCAGTTTACAGGCTCGAGGGCGGCCTCCATCATTAGATACGCAGTATTTT.

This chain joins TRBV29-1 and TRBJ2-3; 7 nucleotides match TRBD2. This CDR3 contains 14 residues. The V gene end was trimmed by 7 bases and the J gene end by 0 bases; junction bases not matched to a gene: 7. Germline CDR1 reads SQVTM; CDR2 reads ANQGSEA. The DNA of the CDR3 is TGCAGCGGGGGGGAGGGGCCAAGCACAGATACGCAGTATTTT. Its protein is CSGGEGPSTDTQYF.

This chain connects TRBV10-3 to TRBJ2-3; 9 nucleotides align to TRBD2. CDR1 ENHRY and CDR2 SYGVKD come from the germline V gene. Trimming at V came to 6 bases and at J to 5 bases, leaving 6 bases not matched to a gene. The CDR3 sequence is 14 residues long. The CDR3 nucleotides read TGTGCCATCAGGGGGACTAGCTATGGAGATACGCAGTATTTT. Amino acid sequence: CAIRGTSYGDTQYF.

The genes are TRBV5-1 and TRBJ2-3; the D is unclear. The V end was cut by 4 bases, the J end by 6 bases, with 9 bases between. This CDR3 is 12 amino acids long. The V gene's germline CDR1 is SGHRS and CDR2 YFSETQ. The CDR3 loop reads CASSPTMDTQYF. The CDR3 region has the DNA TGCGCCAGCAGCCCCACAATGGATACGCAGTATTTT.

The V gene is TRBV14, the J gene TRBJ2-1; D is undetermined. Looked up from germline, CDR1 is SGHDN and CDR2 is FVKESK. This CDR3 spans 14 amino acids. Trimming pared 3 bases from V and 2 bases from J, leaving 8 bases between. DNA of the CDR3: TGTGCCAGCAGCCACCGCAACACCTACAATGAGCAGTTCTTC. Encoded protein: CASSHRNTYNEQFF.

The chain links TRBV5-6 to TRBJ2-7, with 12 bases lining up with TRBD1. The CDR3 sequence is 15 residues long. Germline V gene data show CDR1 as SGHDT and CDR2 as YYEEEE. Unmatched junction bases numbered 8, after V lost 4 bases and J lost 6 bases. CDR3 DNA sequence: TGTGCCAGCAGCGGAACCGGGACAGGGGGCGCCGAGCAGTACTTC. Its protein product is CASSGTGTGGAEQYF.

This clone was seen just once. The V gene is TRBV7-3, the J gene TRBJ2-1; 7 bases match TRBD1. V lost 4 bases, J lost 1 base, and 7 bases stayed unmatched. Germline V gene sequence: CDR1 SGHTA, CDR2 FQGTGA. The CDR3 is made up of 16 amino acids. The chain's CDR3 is CASSSTGKGSYNEQFF. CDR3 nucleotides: TGTGCCAGCAGCTCGACAGGGAAGGGTTCCTACAATGAGCAGTTCTTC.

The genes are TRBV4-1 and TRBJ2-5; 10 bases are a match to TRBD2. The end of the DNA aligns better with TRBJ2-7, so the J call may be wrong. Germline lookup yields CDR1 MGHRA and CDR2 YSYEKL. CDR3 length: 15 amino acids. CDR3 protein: CASSPRTSGGYEQYF. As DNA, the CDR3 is TGCGCCAGCAGCCCGAGGACTAGCGGTGGCTACGAGCAGTACTTC.

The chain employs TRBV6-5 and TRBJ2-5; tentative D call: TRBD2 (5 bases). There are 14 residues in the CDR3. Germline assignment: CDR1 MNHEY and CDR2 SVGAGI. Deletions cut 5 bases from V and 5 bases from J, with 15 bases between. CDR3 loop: CASSEEVSGETQYF. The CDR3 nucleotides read TGTGCCAGCAGTGAGGAGGTATCGGGGGAGACCCAGTACTTC.

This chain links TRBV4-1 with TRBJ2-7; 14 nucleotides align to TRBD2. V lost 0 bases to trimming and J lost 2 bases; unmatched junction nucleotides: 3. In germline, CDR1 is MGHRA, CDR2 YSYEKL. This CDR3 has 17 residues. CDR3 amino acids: CASSQDATSGRAYEQYF. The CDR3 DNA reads TGCGCCAGCAGCCAAGATGCGACTAGCGGGAGGGCCTACGAGCAGTACTTC.

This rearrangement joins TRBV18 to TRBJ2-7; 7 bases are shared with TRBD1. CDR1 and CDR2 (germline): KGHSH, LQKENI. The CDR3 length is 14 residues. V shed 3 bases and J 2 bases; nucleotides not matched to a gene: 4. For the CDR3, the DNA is TGTGCCAGCTCACCCCAGGGGGTTCCCTACGAGCAGTACTTC. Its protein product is CASSPQGVPYEQYF.

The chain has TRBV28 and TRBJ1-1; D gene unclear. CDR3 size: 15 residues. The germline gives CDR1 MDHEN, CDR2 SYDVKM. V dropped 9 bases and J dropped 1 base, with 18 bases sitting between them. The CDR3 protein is CASPPPYRENTEAFF. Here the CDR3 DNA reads TGTGCCAGTCCCCCGCCATACCGGGAGAACACTGAAGCTTTCTTT. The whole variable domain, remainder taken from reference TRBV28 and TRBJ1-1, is DVKVTQSSRYLVKRTGEKVFLECVQDMDHENMFWYRQDPGLGLRLIYFSYDVKMKEKGDIPEGYSVSREKKERFSLILESASTNQTSMYLCASPPPYRENTEAFFGQGTRLTVV.

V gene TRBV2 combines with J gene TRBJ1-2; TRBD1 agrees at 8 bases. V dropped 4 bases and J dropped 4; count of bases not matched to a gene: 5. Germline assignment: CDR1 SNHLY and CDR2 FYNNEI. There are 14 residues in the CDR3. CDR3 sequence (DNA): TGTGCCAGCAGTGGGGACAGGACCACCTATGGCTACACCTTC. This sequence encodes CASSGDRTTYGYTF.

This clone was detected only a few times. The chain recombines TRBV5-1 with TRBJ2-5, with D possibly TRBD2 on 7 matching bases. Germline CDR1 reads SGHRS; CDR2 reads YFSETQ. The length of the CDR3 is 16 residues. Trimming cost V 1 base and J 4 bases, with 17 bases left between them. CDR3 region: CASSLRLAGGAETQYF. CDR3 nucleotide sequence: TGCGCCAGCAGCTTGAGACTAGCTGGGGGGGCAGAGACCCAGTACTTC.

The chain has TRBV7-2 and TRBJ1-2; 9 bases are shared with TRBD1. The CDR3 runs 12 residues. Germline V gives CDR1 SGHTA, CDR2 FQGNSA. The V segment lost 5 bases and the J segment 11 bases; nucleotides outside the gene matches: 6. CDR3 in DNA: TGTGCCAGCAGCCTGGGGGACAGGGTATACACCTTC. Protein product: CASSLGDRVYTF.

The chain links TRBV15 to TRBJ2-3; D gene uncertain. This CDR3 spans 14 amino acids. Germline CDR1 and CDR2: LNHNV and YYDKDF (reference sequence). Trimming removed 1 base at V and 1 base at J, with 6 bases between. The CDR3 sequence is CATSRVSGTDTQYF. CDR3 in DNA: TGTGCCACCAGCAGAGTAAGCGGCACAGATACGCAGTATTTT.